The 27 T cell receptor beta chains below all came from one sample that was sequenced in a study of blood T cell repertoires in COVID-19. The data were produced by immunoSEQ multiplex PCR, yet TCRdb's version contains in-frame clones alone and is incomplete. The sample records about 160,000 clones, 80% to 90% being singletons. Specimen: PBMCs or T cells enriched from blood (not recorded which). These receptors came from a woman in her forties or fifties who had recovered from COVID-19.

This clone was counted a few times. The gene calls are TRBV5-1 and TRBJ1-3; 7 bases fit TRBD1. Germline lookup yields CDR1 SGHRS and CDR2 YFSETQ. Germline trimming cut 3 bases from V and 0 bases from J; bases unmatched to any gene: 9. The CDR3 is made up of 17 amino acids. This CDR3 reads CASSSGQVLGSGNTIYF. DNA of the CDR3: TGCGCCAGCAGCTCCGGACAGGTACTTGGCTCTGGAAACACCATATATTTT. Supplemented by reference TRBV5-1 and TRBJ1-3, the full variable domain reads KAGVTQTPRYLIKTRGQQVTLSCSPISGHRSVSWYQQTPGQGLQFLFEYFSETQRNKGNFPGRFSGRQFSNSRSEMNVSTLELGDSALYLCASSSGQVLGSGNTIYFGEGSWLTVV.

The rearrangement links TRBV7-2 to TRBJ2-5, with unresolved D. Germline CDR1 and CDR2: SGHTA and FQGNSA. Deletions cut 3 bases from V and 7 bases from J, with 12 bases between. CDR3 length: 13 residues. The DNA for the CDR3 is TGTGCCAGCAGCTTTTCCCTTCTAGGGACCCAGTACTTC. Its protein product is CASSFSLLGTQYF.

This chain uses TRBV14 with TRBJ1-2; TRBD1 matches 8 bases. Germline trimming cut 4 bases from V and 4 bases from J; bases unmatched to any gene: 8. The CDR3 extends over 15 amino acids. Per germline, CDR1 SGHDN and CDR2 FVKESK. The CDR3 nucleotides are TGTGCCAGCAGCCCCAGGGGGCTGGGGACCTATGGCTACACCTTC. It translates to CASSPRGLGTYGYTF.

V is TRBV4-2 and J is TRBJ2-3, with TRBD2 matching 8 bases. With 0 bases clipped from V and 2 bases from J, the junction kept 7 bases outside the gene matches. The CDR3 loop spans 17 amino acids. Germline V lookup: CDR1 LGHNA, CDR2 YNFKEQ. Here the CDR3 DNA reads TGTGCCAGCAGCCAAGAAGATTCGGGACTAGACACAGATACGCAGTATTTT. This sequence encodes CASSQEDSGLDTDTQYF.

The rearrangement joins TRBV6-5 to TRBJ2-3, with TRBD2 matching over 11 bases. V lost 0 bases and J lost 8; bases outside the gene matches: 4. The germline gives CDR1 MNHEY, CDR2 SVGAGI. The CDR3 runs to 15 residues. CDR3 in amino acids: CASSYSGLAGGTQYF. CDR3 DNA sequence: TGTGCCAGCAGTTACTCTGGCCTAGCGGGGGGTACGCAGTATTTT.

The J gene is TRBJ1-2, the V gene TRBV20-1, with D unclear. The CDR3 spans 12 residues. Trimming pared 3 bases from V and 4 bases from J, leaving 9 bases between. Germline CDR1 is DFQATT and CDR2 is SNEGSKA (reference sequence). The CDR3 coding sequence is TGCAGTGCTAGTCGGCAGGCCTATGGCTACACCTTC. It codes for CSASRQAYGYTF.

J is TRBJ2-1 and V is TRBV12-3 or TRBV12-4, with 7 bases that match TRBD2. There are 13 residues in the CDR3. With V trimmed by 5 bases and J by 9 bases, 7 bases remained unmatched. The chain's CDR3 is CASSLSGISEQFF. CDR3 coding DNA: TGTGCCAGCAGTCTCAGCGGGATCAGTGAGCAGTTCTTC.

The chain is built from TRBV4-3 and TRBJ2-7, with TRBD2 matching 8 bases. V gave up 1 base and J gave up 6 bases; unmatched junction bases: 11. The germline CDR1 and CDR2 sequences are LGHNA and YSLEER. The CDR3 is 16 residues long. Here the CDR3 reads CASSQAVTGGPGEQYF. The CDR3 nucleotides read TGCGCCAGCAGCCAAGCGGTGACGGGAGGGCCAGGCGAGCAGTACTTC.

V gene TRBV6-6 combines with J gene TRBJ2-2; a possible D gene is TRBD2 (6 bases). From germline, CDR1 is MNHNY and CDR2 SVGAGI (reference sequence). Trimming shortened V by 4 bases and J by 2 bases, and 14 bases separated the two germline ends. There are 16 residues in the CDR3. The CDR3 protein is CASSSSGGTNTGELFF. CDR3 nucleotides: TGTGCCAGCAGTTCGAGTGGGGGGACTAACACCGGGGAGCTGTTTTTT.

V is TRBV21-1 and J is TRBJ2-2; the D segment call TRBD1 is taken from the table without a DNA check. TRBV21-1 constitutes a pseudogene. The CDR3 contains 15 residues. The CDR3 loop reads CASSKVTAYTGELFF. CDR3 in DNA: TGTGCCAGCAGCAAAGTTACAGCTTACACCGGGGAGCTGTTTTTT.

V usage is TRBV18 and J usage is TRBJ2-1, with TRBD2 identical over 9 bases. Germline CDR1 reads KGHSH; CDR2 reads LQKENI. V lost 3 bases to trimming and J lost 7 bases; unmatched junction nucleotides: 10. This CDR3 contains 16 residues. CDR3 in DNA: TGTGCCAGCTCACCTGCCGGGACTAGCTCCCGGAATGAGCAGTTCTTC. Protein sequence: CASSPAGTSSRNEQFF.

The CDR3 DNA is TGTGCCAGCAGCTATAGTCCCACCGGGGAGCTGTTTTTT. Its translation is CASSYSPTGELFF. The V call is TRBV7-3, the J call TRBJ2-2; no clear D. Germline V gene lookup returns CDR1 SGHTA and CDR2 FQGTGA. Trimming stripped 4 bases from V and 4 bases from J, with 7 bases between. This CDR3 spans 13 amino acids.

V usage is TRBV6-6 and J usage is TRBJ1-6; 9 bases map to TRBD1. The CDR3 covers 15 residues. Trimming at V came to 5 bases and at J to 11 bases, leaving 10 bases not matched to a gene. CDR1 is MNHNY and CDR2 is SVGAGI in the germline V gene (reference sequence). The CDR3 DNA reads as TGTGCCAGCAGTATATCAAACCGGGACAGGGCACCCCTCCACTTT. This gives the protein CASSISNRDRAPLHF.

This CDR3 reads CASSLLRVGNTEAFF. The CDR3 DNA reads as TGCGCCAGCAGCCTGCTCAGGGTCGGGAACACTGAAGCTTTCTTT. This chain joins TRBV5-1 and TRBJ1-1; maybe TRBD1 (5 bases). The ends were cut back, 4 bases at V and 1 base at J, with 14 bases in the middle. The germline V gene encodes CDR1 SGHRS and CDR2 YFSETQ. The CDR3 spans 15 residues.

V usage is TRBV18 and J usage is TRBJ2-3; TRBD2 matches at 9 bases. V lost 8 bases to trimming and J lost 3 bases; unmatched junction nucleotides: 6. Germline lookup yields CDR1 KGHSH and CDR2 LQKENI. The CDR3 covers 14 residues. In nucleotides, the CDR3 is TGTGCCAGCGGAATAGCGGGAGTAACAGATACGCAGTATTTT. Translated, it gives CASGIAGVTDTQYF.

This chain links TRBV6-5 with TRBJ1-3; D gene unclear. CDR3 length equals 14 residues. Germline CDR1 reads MNHEY; CDR2 reads SVGAGI. V was pared by 5 bases and J by 0 bases, with 8 bases between. CDR3 protein: CASSRSISGNTIYF. Here the CDR3 DNA reads TGTGCCAGCAGTCGCAGTATCTCTGGAAACACCATATATTTT.

The V and J genes are TRBV10-3 and TRBJ2-7; 7 nucleotides align to TRBD1. This CDR3 comprises 15 residues. CDR1 ENHRY and CDR2 SYGVKD come from the germline V gene. V lost 0 bases to trimming and J lost 0 bases; unmatched junction nucleotides: 2. CDR3 DNA: TGTGCCATCAGTGAGTCGACAGGGCTCTCCTACGAGCAGTACTTC. Translation gives CAISESTGLSYEQYF.

This chain connects TRBV15 to TRBJ2-1, with D unclear. Trimming took 0 bases from V and 0 from J, leaving 12 bases between them. From germline, CDR1 is LNHNV and CDR2 YYDKDF (reference sequence). The CDR3 is 17 residues long. DNA for the CDR3: TGTGCCACCAGCAGAGATTTGGAGTTTAGCTCCTACAATGAGCAGTTCTTC. Amino acid sequence: CATSRDLEFSSYNEQFF.

J is TRBJ1-1 and V is TRBV7-2; TRBD1 aligns across 7 bases. The V and J ends lost 1 base and 1 base, in that order; junction bases with no gene match: 0. This CDR3 region has 14 residues. CDR1 and CDR2 from the germline V gene are SGHTA and FQGNSA. The CDR3 protein is CASSLEGANTEAFF. The CDR3 nucleotides read TGTGCCAGCAGCTTAGAGGGGGCGAACACTGAAGCTTTCTTT.

This clone occurred a few times. The V call is TRBV7-9, the J call TRBJ1-4, with a tentative D call TRBD1 (5 bases). The CDR3 consists of 15 residues. Germline CDR1 and CDR2: SEHNR and FQNEAQ (reference sequence). V shed 1 base and J shed 4 bases, with 10 bases lying between them. CDR3 in DNA: TGTGCCAGCAGCTTAGAAGGGGTGCATAATGAAAAACTGTTTTTT. Translation gives CASSLEGVHNEKLFF.

The chain employs TRBV7-9 and TRBJ2-7, with D possibly being TRBD1 (6 bases). Germline V CDR1 and CDR2: SEHNR, FQNEAQ (reference sequence). Trimming took 6 bases from V and 5 from J, leaving 20 bases between them. The CDR3 consists of 15 residues. CDR3 bases: TGTGCCAGCAGTTGGGGGCCTCTCTCCTTTGACGAGCAGTACTTC. Residues: CASSWGPLSFDEQYF. Complete variable domain (other parts from reference TRBV7-9 and TRBJ2-7): DTGVSQNPRHKITKRGQNVTFRCDPISEHNRLYWYRQTLGQGPEFLTYFQNEAQLEKSRLLSDRFSAERPKGSFSTLEIQRTEQGDSAMYLCASSWGPLSFDEQYFGPGTRLTVT.

This rearrangement joins TRBV5-1 to TRBJ2-7, with D hard to call. Germline V lookup: CDR1 SGHRS, CDR2 YFSETQ. The CDR3 extends over 15 amino acids. Between the trimmed V and J ends, which lost 3 bases and 2 bases, there was a span of 15 bases. CDR3 loop: CASSSLLVPTYEQYF. Written as DNA, the CDR3 is TGCGCCAGCAGCTCGCTCCTAGTGCCCACCTACGAGCAGTACTTC.

The chain joins TRBV3-1 (or the pseudogene TRBV3-2) to TRBJ2-2; possibly TRBD1 for D (5 bases). The ends were cut back, 4 bases at V and 5 bases at J, with 17 bases in the middle. Germline V gene sequence: CDR1 LGHDT, CDR2 YNNKEL (reference sequence). This CDR3 is built from 16 residues. For the CDR3, the DNA is TGTGCCAGCAGCCGAGACAGTTCTAGGTTTACCGGGGAGCTGTTTTTT. This sequence encodes CASSRDSSRFTGELFF.

The chain recombines TRBV11-2 with TRBJ2-2; weak D call: TRBD2 (6 bases). The CDR3 is 13 amino acids. V was clipped by 6 bases and J by 6 bases, with 11 bases between them. CDR1 SGHAT and CDR2 FQNNGV come from the germline V gene. The CDR3 region is CASSLGGAGELFF. CDR3 nucleotides: TGTGCCAGCAGTCTCGGGGGTGCCGGGGAGCTGTTTTTT.

The rearrangement uses TRBV10-3 and TRBJ1-2, with 9 bases lining up with TRBD1. CDR3 length: 13 amino acids. The trim removed 2 bases at V and 8 bases at J, leaving 3 bases unmatched. Germline-derived CDR1 and CDR2 are ENHRY and SYGVKD. In DNA form, the CDR3 reads TGTGCCATCAGTGAGACAGGGGGCTGGGGCTACACCTTC. This encodes CAISETGGWGYTF.

The V and J genes are TRBV10-1 and TRBJ1-2; tentative D call: TRBD1 (6 bases). CDR1 WNHNN and CDR2 SYGVQD come from the germline V gene (reference sequence). Trimming removed 10 bases from V and 5 bases from J, with 17 bases in between. CDR3 size: 13 residues. The CDR3 DNA is TGCGCCACTATACACAGGGCACGATATGGCTACACCTTC. Protein: CATIHRARYGYTF.

The rearrangement joins TRBV28 to TRBJ2-1; no definite D call. The germline CDR1 and CDR2 sequences are MDHEN and SYDVKM. V lost 6 bases to trimming and J lost 7 bases, with 25 bases between them. CDR3 length: 17 amino acids. The DNA of the CDR3 is TGTGCCAGCAGCCTAAACCTCCGAGGAGCCGGTCAGAATGAGCAGTTCTTC. Its protein product is CASSLNLRGAGQNEQFF.